The TCR beta chain described here comes from a study of vaccination effects on CD4 cells after COVID-19. About the study: It was a median of 72 days after the second dose that post-vaccine samples were obtained.

This clone was observed a single time. The antigen remains undetermined. Sequenced by immunoSEQ multiplex PCR; TCRdb stores in-frame clones only, minus some. The sample contains 50,000 to 60,000 clones, about 81% of which appear only once. The CDR3 runs to 16 residues. With 3 bases clipped from V and 8 bases from J, the junction kept 14 bases outside the gene matches. From germline, CDR1 is MDHEN and CDR2 SYDVKM. Culture lasted under 13 days before CD4+ T cell isolation. It was two doses of either the BNT162b2 or mRNA-1273 vaccine that participants received. This sequence joins TRBV28 and TRBJ1-2; TRBD1 matches at 8 bases. Here the sequenced sample was CD4+ T cells from PBMCs cultured without peptide, taken after COVID-19 vaccination. The TCR originated in a human donor who received a COVID-19 vaccine. CDR3 sequence: CASSFTGQGPLLGYTF. DNA for the CDR3: TGTGCCAGCAGTTTCACCGGACAGGGCCCTCTATTAGGCTACACCTTC.